These T cell receptor beta chains were read from a single sample in a study of CD8 T cells in ankylosing spondylitis. TCRdb reprocessed the 5' RACE reads with MiXCR, giving one entry per CDR3 protein. This table holds some 240,000 distinct CDR3 sequences, roughly 18% found once. The sequencing sample was made of blood, either unsorted or a sorted T cell fraction (not recorded which). These receptors all stem from a male donor with ankylosing spondylitis or in good health (not recorded which). Each CDR3 is given with its conserved first and last residue. The order of the fields is D gene, CDR3 length, clone size, J gene, V gene, CDR3 protein, CDR3 DNA. The D gene is left open where the match is weak. Clone size is stated in some rows and not others, as once, few, many or a class when expanded.

>-|16|few|TRBJ2-1|TRBV11-2
CASSLVASAPYNEQFF
TGTGCCAGCAGCTTAGTGGCTAGCGCTCCCTACAATGAGCAGTTCTTC
>-|15|-|TRBJ2-7|TRBV14
CASSQVETDPYEQYF
TGTGCCAGCAGCCAAGTGGAGACAGATCCCTACGAGCAGTACTTC
>-|15|-|TRBJ2-1|TRBV11-2
CASSLVDGVVNEQFF
TGTGCCAGCAGCTTAGTGGACGGGGTTGTTAATGAGCAGTTCTTC
>TRBD1|16|few|TRBJ2-7|TRBV6-2/TRBV6-3
CASSTHRRQGPYEQYF
TGTGCCAGCAGTACCCACCGCCGACAGGGACCCTACGAGCAGTACTTC
>-|12|many|TRBJ2-5|TRBV12-3/TRBV12-4
CASSFVKETQYF
TGTGCCAGCAGTTTTGTGAAGGAGACCCAGTACTTC
>-|14|few|TRBJ2-7|TRBV9
CASSVEGSGYEQYF
TGTGCCAGCAGCGTAGAAGGCAGCGGCTACGAGCAGTACTTC
>TRBD2|16|-|TRBJ2-7|TRBV20-1
CSARDRGLAVTYEQYF
TGCAGTGCTAGAGATCGAGGACTAGCGGTTACCTACGAGCAGTACTTC
>TRBD2|16|few|TRBJ2-7|TRBV7-2
CASSYLLAVSSYEQYF
TGTGCCAGCAGCTACCTACTAGCGGTAAGCTCCTACGAGCAGTACTTC
>TRBD2|18|-|TRBJ2-1|TRBV27
CASRPGLAGGPLYNEQFF
TGTGCCAGCAGACCGGGACTAGCGGGAGGGCCTCTTTACAATGAGCAGTTCTTC
>-|13|-|TRBJ2-1|TRBV19
CASRVTSSSEQFF
TGTGCCAGTAGGGTGACTAGTTCGTCTGAGCAGTTCTTC
>-|16|-|TRBJ2-7|TRBV7-9
CASSPGGREWDYEQYF
TGTGCCAGCAGCCCCGGAGGTCGGGAGTGGGACTACGAGCAGTACTTC
>-|13|-|TRBJ2-3|TRBV27
CASGVFLTDTQYF
TGTGCCAGCGGGGTGTTCCTCACAGATACGCAGTATTTT
>TRBD2|16|few|TRBJ2-1|TRBV7-3
CASSLIGGSVEGEQFF
TGTGCCAGCAGCTTAATTGGCGGGAGCGTTGAGGGTGAGCAGTTCTTC
>TRBD1|14|-|TRBJ1-2|TRBV12-3/TRBV12-4
CASSSLTGSYGYTF
TGTGCCAGCAGTTCCTTGACAGGGTCATATGGCTACACCTTC
>-|12|many|TRBJ2-5|TRBV24-1
CATSDLGETQYF
TGTGCCACCAGTGATTTAGGGGAGACCCAGTACTTC
>-|14|-|TRBJ2-1|TRBV6-1
CASSAGSGYNEQFF
TGTGCCAGCAGCGCAGGTTCGGGCTACAATGAGCAGTTCTTC
>-|13|-|TRBJ2-2|TRBV11-2
CASSFTTTGELFF
TGTGCCAGCAGCTTTACAACGACCGGGGAGCTGTTTTTT
>-|15|many|TRBJ2-1|TRBV29-1
CSVVRLESSYNEQFF
TGCAGCGTCGTACGACTGGAAAGCTCCTACAATGAGCAGTTCTTC
>TRBD1|16|-|TRBJ1-2|TRBV6-5
CASSYQRQGAMYGYTF
TGTGCCAGCAGTTACCAACGACAGGGGGCAATGTATGGCTACACCTTC
>-|14|few|TRBJ1-1|TRBV29-1
CSVEGWGRNTEAFF
TGCAGCGTTGAAGGATGGGGTAGAAACACTGAAGCTTTCTTT
>TRBD1|14|few|TRBJ2-4|TRBV10-3
CAISESAGGPFQYF
TGTGCCATCAGTGAGTCGGCAGGGGGTCCCTTTCAGTACTTC
>-|13|-|TRBJ2-7|TRBV2
CASSDGETYEQYF
TGTGCCAGCAGTGACGGGGAGACCTACGAGCAGTACTTC
>TRBD1|16|-|TRBJ2-3|TRBV7-9
CASSDHTGGTTDTQYF
TGTGCCAGCAGCGACCACACAGGGGGCACCACAGATACGCAGTATTTT
>TRBD1|15|few|TRBJ2-7|TRBV27
CASSGTGVFIYEQYF
TGTGCCAGCAGCGGGACAGGGGTTTTTATCTACGAGCAGTACTTC
>-|14|-|TRBJ1-1|TRBV29-1
CSVDAGTGNFEAFF
TGCAGCGTTGACGCCGGGACCGGGAATTTCGAAGCTTTCTTT